Listed below are T cell receptor beta chains from one sample, sequenced in a study of blood T cell repertoires in COVID-19. Profiled with immunoSEQ multiplex PCR; TCRdb holds only in-frame clones, not every one. The table shows some 190,000 clones, with about 88% occurring only once. The sample comprised peripheral blood. Receptor source: a man between 18 and 29 years old with active or convalescent COVID-19. Each CDR3 is given with its conserved first and last residue. The D gene is left open where the match is weak. Expanded clones are given a class, and other clones once, few, many or no size at all.

J gene: TRBJ2-1
clone size: NA
CDR3 length: 15
V gene: TRBV6-5
D gene: NA
CDR3 protein: CASSPKTSSYNEQFF
CDR3 DNA: TGTGCCAGCAGCCCAAAAACGAGCTCCTACAATGAGCAGTTCTTC

J gene: TRBJ2-1
clone size: NA
CDR3 length: 14
V gene: TRBV29-1
D gene: TRBD1
CDR3 protein: CSVSGQGGLYEQFF
CDR3 DNA: TGCAGCGTTTCGGGACAGGGGGGTTTGTATGAGCAGTTCTTC

J gene: TRBJ1-4
clone size: NA
CDR3 length: 15
V gene: TRBV19
D gene: TRBD1
CDR3 protein: CASSISGQGGEKLFF
CDR3 DNA: TGTGCCAGTAGTATAAGCGGGCAGGGGGGCGAAAAACTGTTTTTT

J gene: TRBJ2-5
clone size: NA
CDR3 length: 13
V gene: TRBV27
D gene: TRBD2
CDR3 protein: CASRTSGRETQYF
CDR3 DNA: TGTGCCAGCAGGACTAGCGGTAGAGAGACCCAGTACTTC

J gene: TRBJ2-1
clone size: NA
CDR3 length: 16
V gene: TRBV3-1/TRBV3-2
D gene: TRBD2
CDR3 protein: CASSQRAGATYNEQFF
CDR3 DNA: TGTGCCAGCAGCCAACGAGCGGGGGCCACCTACAATGAGCAGTTCTTC

J gene: TRBJ2-1
clone size: NA
CDR3 length: 14
V gene: TRBV27
D gene: TRBD1
CDR3 protein: CASSLGQGGNEQFF
CDR3 DNA: TGTGCCAGCAGTTTGGGACAGGGGGGAAATGAGCAGTTCTTC

J gene: TRBJ2-3
clone size: NA
CDR3 length: 16
V gene: TRBV5-1
D gene: TRBD2
CDR3 protein: CASSLVASGSTDTQYF
CDR3 DNA: TGCGCCAGCAGCTTGGTCGCTAGCGGGAGCACAGATACGCAGTATTTT

J gene: TRBJ2-5
clone size: NA
CDR3 length: 15
V gene: TRBV5-1
D gene: NA
CDR3 protein: CASSLAQGREETQYF
CDR3 DNA: TGCGCCAGCAGCTTGGCGCAGGGGAGGGAAGAGACCCAGTACTTC

J gene: TRBJ1-5
clone size: NA
CDR3 length: 15
V gene: TRBV6-5
D gene: NA
CDR3 protein: CASSYSQASNQPQHF
CDR3 DNA: TGTGCCAGCAGTTACAGCCAGGCTAGCAATCAGCCCCAGCATTTT

J gene: TRBJ1-6
clone size: NA
CDR3 length: 15
V gene: TRBV5-1
D gene: NA
CDR3 protein: CASSLVAGNNSPLHF
CDR3 DNA: TGCGCCAGCAGCTTGGTTGCAGGGAATAATTCACCCCTCCACTTT

J gene: TRBJ1-5
clone size: NA
CDR3 length: 14
V gene: TRBV27
D gene: TRBD1
CDR3 protein: CASSSNRGLTPQHF
CDR3 DNA: TGTGCCAGCAGTTCTAACAGGGGGCTGACGCCCCAGCATTTT

J gene: TRBJ1-6
clone size: once
CDR3 length: 14
V gene: TRBV27
D gene: NA
CDR3 protein: CASSRQVDTSPLHF
CDR3 DNA: TGTGCCAGCAGTAGGCAGGTCGATACATCACCCCTCCACTTT

J gene: TRBJ2-7
clone size: NA
CDR3 length: 16
V gene: TRBV5-1
D gene: TRBD2
CDR3 protein: CASSLAFGEGTYEQYF
CDR3 DNA: TGCGCCAGCAGCTTGGCCTTCGGGGAGGGGACCTACGAGCAGTACTTC

J gene: TRBJ2-1
clone size: NA
CDR3 length: 15
V gene: TRBV27
D gene: TRBD2
CDR3 protein: CASSRGGTPYNEQFF
CDR3 DNA: TGTGCCAGCAGCCGCGGGGGAACCCCCTACAATGAGCAGTTCTTC

J gene: TRBJ1-2
clone size: NA
CDR3 length: 15
V gene: TRBV18
D gene: TRBD1
CDR3 protein: CASSPRDSRSSRYTF
CDR3 DNA: TGTGCCAGCTCACCCAGGGACAGCAGGAGCAGTCGCTACACCTTC

J gene: TRBJ1-5
clone size: NA
CDR3 length: 12
V gene: TRBV2
D gene: NA
CDR3 protein: CASSYSNQPQHF
CDR3 DNA: TGTGCCAGCAGTTATAGCAATCAGCCCCAGCATTTT

J gene: TRBJ1-1
clone size: NA
CDR3 length: 14
V gene: TRBV5-1
D gene: TRBD1
CDR3 protein: CASSLGTADTEAFF
CDR3 DNA: TGCGCCAGCAGCTTAGGGACAGCAGACACTGAAGCTTTCTTT

J gene: TRBJ1-1
clone size: NA
CDR3 length: 14
V gene: TRBV9
D gene: TRBD1
CDR3 protein: CASSEGQAPRLAFF
CDR3 DNA: TGTGCCAGCAGCGAAGGACAGGCCCCCCGATTAGCTTTCTTT

J gene: TRBJ2-5
clone size: NA
CDR3 length: 13
V gene: TRBV24-1
D gene: NA
CDR3 protein: CATRRLEGETQYF
CDR3 DNA: TGTGCCACCAGGCGGCTAGAGGGCGAGACCCAGTACTTC

J gene: TRBJ1-1
clone size: NA
CDR3 length: 17
V gene: TRBV10-1
D gene: NA
CDR3 protein: CASSDRQEGLENTEAFF
CDR3 DNA: TGCGCCAGCAGTGATCGGCAGGAGGGATTGGAGAACACTGAAGCTTTCTTT

J gene: TRBJ2-7
clone size: NA
CDR3 length: 11
V gene: TRBV29-1
D gene: TRBD2
CDR3 protein: CSVESGGEQYF
CDR3 DNA: TGCAGCGTTGAATCGGGGGGTGAGCAGTACTTC

J gene: TRBJ2-2
clone size: NA
CDR3 length: 16
V gene: TRBV24-1
D gene: NA
CDR3 protein: CATSDALTDSTGELFF
CDR3 DNA: TGTGCCACCAGTGACGCTTTGACAGATAGCACCGGGGAGCTGTTTTTT

J gene: TRBJ2-7
clone size: NA
CDR3 length: 12
V gene: TRBV2
D gene: NA
CDR3 protein: CASRTDTYEQYF
CDR3 DNA: TGTGCCAGCAGAACGGACACTTACGAGCAGTACTTC

J gene: TRBJ1-2
clone size: NA
CDR3 length: 13
V gene: TRBV7-9
D gene: TRBD1
CDR3 protein: CASSLGTDYGYTF
CDR3 DNA: TGTGCCAGCAGCCTGGGGACAGACTATGGCTACACCTTC

J gene: TRBJ2-1
clone size: NA
CDR3 length: 14
V gene: TRBV27
D gene: NA
CDR3 protein: CASSLIHRYNEQFF
CDR3 DNA: TGTGCCAGCAGTTTAATACACAGGTACAATGAGCAGTTCTTC

J gene: TRBJ2-2
clone size: NA
CDR3 length: 15
V gene: TRBV7-8
D gene: TRBD2
CDR3 protein: CASSPSGGNTGELFF
CDR3 DNA: TGTGCCAGCAGCCCCAGCGGGGGGAACACCGGGGAGCTGTTTTTT

J gene: TRBJ1-5
clone size: NA
CDR3 length: 14
V gene: TRBV19
D gene: NA
CDR3 protein: CASSMNRGNQPQHF
CDR3 DNA: TGTGCCAGTAGTATGAACAGGGGCAATCAGCCCCAGCATTTT

J gene: TRBJ1-6
clone size: NA
CDR3 length: 16
V gene: TRBV4-1
D gene: TRBD1
CDR3 protein: CASSPWEGGLTSPLHF
CDR3 DNA: TGCGCCAGCAGCCCCTGGGAAGGGGGCTTAACTTCACCCCTCCACTTT

J gene: TRBJ1-2
clone size: NA
CDR3 length: 14
V gene: TRBV2
D gene: TRBD1
CDR3 protein: CASSVGQDLGGYTF
CDR3 DNA: TGTGCCAGCAGTGTCGGACAGGATCTTGGGGGCTACACCTTC

J gene: TRBJ1-1
clone size: NA
CDR3 length: 17
V gene: TRBV23-1
D gene: TRBD1
CDR3 protein: CASTKKPLGQGSTEAFF
CDR3 DNA: TGCGCCAGCACCAAAAAGCCCCTGGGACAGGGAAGCACTGAAGCTTTCTTT

J gene: TRBJ1-1
clone size: NA
CDR3 length: 16
V gene: TRBV3-1/TRBV3-2
D gene: NA
CDR3 protein: CASSLTAAGNPAEAFF
CDR3 DNA: TGTGCCAGCAGCCTAACCGCGGCGGGGAATCCGGCTGAAGCTTTCTTT

J gene: TRBJ2-5
clone size: NA
CDR3 length: 15
V gene: TRBV30
D gene: NA
CDR3 protein: CAWSVDGGSGETQYF
CDR3 DNA: TGTGCCTGGAGTGTAGACGGGGGTAGCGGAGAGACCCAGTACTTC

J gene: TRBJ1-6
clone size: NA
CDR3 length: 14
V gene: TRBV18
D gene: TRBD1
CDR3 protein: CASSPGQLNSPLHF
CDR3 DNA: TGTGCCAGCTCACCGGGACAGCTCAATTCACCCCTCCACTTT

J gene: TRBJ1-3
clone size: NA
CDR3 length: 14
V gene: TRBV30
D gene: TRBD1
CDR3 protein: CAFQTGLSGNTIYF
CDR3 DNA: TGTGCCTTTCAGACAGGGCTGTCCGGAAACACCATATATTTT

J gene: TRBJ1-1
clone size: NA
CDR3 length: 13
V gene: TRBV3-1/TRBV3-2
D gene: NA
CDR3 protein: CASSQATDSQKYF
CDR3 DNA: TGTGCCAGCAGCCAAGCGACCGACAGCCAAAAGTACTTT

J gene: TRBJ1-2
clone size: few
CDR3 length: 12
V gene: TRBV15
D gene: NA
CDR3 protein: CATSDRTYGYTF
CDR3 DNA: TGTGCCACCAGCGACAGAACCTATGGCTACACCTTC

J gene: TRBJ1-4
clone size: NA
CDR3 length: 14
V gene: TRBV6-6
D gene: TRBD1
CDR3 protein: CASSTGTDNEKLFF
CDR3 DNA: TGTGCCAGCAGTACCGGGACAGATAATGAAAAACTGTTTTTT

J gene: TRBJ2-6
clone size: NA
CDR3 length: 17
V gene: TRBV5-6
D gene: NA
CDR3 protein: CASSLGIGGLQANVLTF
CDR3 DNA: TGTGCCAGCAGCTTGGGTATCGGGGGTCTTCAGGCCAACGTCCTGACTTTC

J gene: TRBJ2-3
clone size: NA
CDR3 length: 16
V gene: TRBV7-9
D gene: NA
CDR3 protein: CASSPWQGISTDTQYF
CDR3 DNA: TGTGCCAGCAGCCCCTGGCAGGGTATAAGCACAGATACGCAGTATTTT

J gene: TRBJ2-1
clone size: NA
CDR3 length: 15
V gene: TRBV11-2
D gene: NA
CDR3 protein: CASSPGPGQYNEQFF
CDR3 DNA: TGTGCCAGCAGCCCGGGGCCAGGACAGTACAATGAGCAGTTCTTC

J gene: TRBJ2-7
clone size: NA
CDR3 length: 15
V gene: TRBV10-1
D gene: NA
CDR3 protein: CARINQGSYENEQYF
CDR3 DNA: TGCGCCAGGATCAACCAGGGTTCCTATGAGAACGAGCAGTACTTC

J gene: TRBJ2-2
clone size: NA
CDR3 length: 16
V gene: TRBV9
D gene: TRBD2
CDR3 protein: CASSRSGRALAGELFF
CDR3 DNA: TGTGCCAGCAGCCGGAGCGGGAGGGCCCTTGCCGGGGAGCTGTTTTTT

J gene: TRBJ2-7
clone size: NA
CDR3 length: 14
V gene: TRBV6-1
D gene: TRBD1
CDR3 protein: CASSEGGTAYEQYF
CDR3 DNA: TGTGCCAGCAGTGAAGGAGGGACAGCTTACGAGCAGTACTTC

J gene: TRBJ2-7
clone size: NA
CDR3 length: 14
V gene: TRBV18
D gene: TRBD2
CDR3 protein: CASSTSGGADEQYF
CDR3 DNA: TGTGCCAGCTCAACTAGCGGGGGGGCGGACGAGCAGTACTTC

J gene: TRBJ2-7
clone size: NA
CDR3 length: 14
V gene: TRBV6-1
D gene: TRBD1
CDR3 protein: CASSDAQGAYEQYF
CDR3 DNA: TGTGCCAGCAGTGATGCCCAGGGGGCCTACGAGCAGTACTTC